One sample yielded the 6 T cell receptor beta chains listed below, sequenced in a study of cytomegalovirus exposure and HLA in healthy donors. Primers for the PCR totalled 60 Vbeta and 13 Jbeta. Using immunoSEQ multiplex PCR, the repertoire was profiled, and TCRdb retains in-frame clones only, with some absent. Of some 200,000 clones in the sample, around 64% were seen once. The sample comprised PBMCs. These receptors all come from a man aged 40-49 years in good health and CMV-seropositive.

This clone was seen just once. The chain has TRBV14 and TRBJ2-7, with TRBD1 as a possible D gene (6 bases). There are 17 residues in the CDR3. Germline V lookup: CDR1 SGHDN, CDR2 FVKESK. The germline V and J ends were trimmed by 3 bases and 3 bases, with 21 bases remaining between them. The CDR3 region is CASSQSPLKQGNYEQYF. The CDR3 DNA is TGTGCCAGCAGCCAGTCGCCCCTCAAACAGGGTAACTACGAGCAGTACTTC.

This clone was detected only once. The chain links TRBV19 to TRBJ1-1, with D maybe TRBD1 (5 bases). Trimming took off 6 bases at V and 1 base at J, with 9 bases between the two ends. The germline CDR1 and CDR2 sequences are LNHDA and SQIVND (reference sequence). The CDR3 loop spans 13 amino acids. The CDR3 coding sequence is TGTGCCAGTAGGACGACAGAGAACACTGAAGCTTTCTTT. Its protein product is CASRTTENTEAFF.

In DNA form, the CDR3 reads TGTGCCAGCAGCCCGACATGGAACACTGAAGCTTTCTTT. It encodes CASSPTWNTEAFF. The chain carries TRBV5-8 and TRBJ1-1; D unresolved. With 4 bases removed from V and 1 base from J, the gap between germline ends came to 8 bases. The CDR3 extends over 13 amino acids. CDR1 is SGHTS, CDR2 YDEGEE, per germline.

The chain is built from TRBV28 and TRBJ2-5; 7 nucleotides match TRBD1. CDR3 length equals 16 residues. V shed 1 base, J shed 5 bases, and the junction held 10 bases outside the gene matches. Germline V gene lookup returns CDR1 MDHEN and CDR2 SYDVKM. The CDR3 DNA sequence: TGTGCCAGCAGTTTATCGACCCCCGGGACAGCCGAGACCCAGTACTTC. Protein: CASSLSTPGTAETQYF.

This chain connects TRBV15 to TRBJ1-5; 9 bases fit TRBD1. The CDR3 has 15 residues. Germline V gene lookup returns CDR1 LNHNV and CDR2 YYDKDF (reference sequence). J was trimmed by 4 bases and V by 2 bases; bases with no gene match: 3. CDR3 in amino acids: CATSRHGQGNQPQHF. CDR3 in DNA: TGTGCCACCAGCAGACACGGACAGGGGAATCAGCCCCAGCATTTT.

Comments on this clone: One end of the junction varies from germline; a read error may be responsible. The chain employs TRBV7-9 and TRBJ2-7; D call uncertain. CDR1 and CDR2 (germline): SEHNR, FQNEAQ (reference sequence). This CDR3 contains 12 residues. The DNA of the CDR3 is TGTTCCAGCAGCTTCCCCCTGCTAGAGCAGTACTTC. Amino acids: CSSSFPLLEQYF.